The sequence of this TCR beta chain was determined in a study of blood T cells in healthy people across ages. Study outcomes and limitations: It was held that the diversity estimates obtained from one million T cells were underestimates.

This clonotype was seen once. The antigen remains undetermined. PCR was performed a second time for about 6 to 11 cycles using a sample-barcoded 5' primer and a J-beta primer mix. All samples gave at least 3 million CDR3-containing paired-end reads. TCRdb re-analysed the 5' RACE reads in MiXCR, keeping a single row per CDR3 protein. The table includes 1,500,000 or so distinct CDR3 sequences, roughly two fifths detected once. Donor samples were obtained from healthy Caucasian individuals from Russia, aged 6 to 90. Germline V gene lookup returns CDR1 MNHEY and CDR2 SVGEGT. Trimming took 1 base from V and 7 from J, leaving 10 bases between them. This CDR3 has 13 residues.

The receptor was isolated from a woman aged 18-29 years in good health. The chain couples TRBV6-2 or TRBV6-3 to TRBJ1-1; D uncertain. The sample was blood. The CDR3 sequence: CASSYFTLDEAFF. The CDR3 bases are TGTGCCAGCAGTTACTTCACCTTAGATGAAGCTTTCTTT.